Shown below are 18 T cell receptor beta chains from a single sample sequenced in a study of molecular identifiers for immune sequencing clone quantification. In TCRdb, the PCR reads were re-called with MiXCR into one record per CDR3 protein. The sample lists just under 650,000 distinct CDR3 sequences, 20% occurring once. Material: naive CD8+ T cells from blood, with Jurkat cell RNA spiked in. Noted subset: FACS-sorted CD8+CD4-CCR7+CD45RA+ naive T cells. Every receptor here comes from a human donor in good health. Some libraries in this study had Jurkat cell RNA spiked in.

This clonotype occurred many times. This chain joins TRBV30 and TRBJ2-7, with D unclear. V lost 0 bases and J lost 2, with 8 bases in between. This CDR3 has 13 amino acids. Germline V lookup: CDR1 GTSNPN, CDR2 SVGIG (reference sequence). CDR3 region: CAWSVSAAYEQYF. The CDR3 bases are TGTGCCTGGAGTGTATCAGCTGCCTACGAGCAGTACTTC.

This clonotype has ten or more counts. The V and J genes are TRBV7-9 and TRBJ2-2; unclear D gene. The CDR3 is made up of 16 amino acids. Germline V gene sequence: CDR1 SEHNR, CDR2 FQNEAQ (reference sequence). Trimming took 3 bases from V and 0 from J, leaving 11 bases between them. CDR3 residues: CASSFPRETNTGELFF. CDR3 sequence (DNA): TGTGCCAGCAGCTTCCCACGAGAGACGAACACCGGGGAGCTGTTTTTT.

This clonotype was seen at least ten times. The chain joins TRBV20-1 to TRBJ2-7; 7 bases fit TRBD1. The CDR3 has 16 amino acids. The ends lost 5 bases at V and 4 bases at J; junction bases unmatched: 17. CDR1 and CDR2 from the germline V gene are DFQATT and SNEGSKA (reference sequence). CDR3: CSAHPRDSSPGYEQYF. CDR3 sequence (DNA): TGCAGTGCTCACCCCCGGGACAGTTCCCCAGGGTACGAGCAGTACTTC.

This clonotype was counted at least ten times. This chain connects TRBV19 to TRBJ1-5; D is unresolved. Looked up from germline, CDR1 is LNHDA and CDR2 is SQIVND (reference sequence). Trimming took 5 bases from V and 7 from J, leaving 18 bases between them. The CDR3 length is 15 residues. The DNA for the CDR3 is TGTGCCAGTAGTTCGGGCAGGCGCAGTTTACAGCCCCAGCATTTT. Translating gives CASSSGRRSLQPQHF.

A few counts support this clonotype. Germline is not matched at one junction end, which may reflect a read error. The chain links TRBV9 to TRBJ2-3; TRBD2 matches 9 bases. The CDR3 extends over 16 amino acids. Germline CDR1 reads SGDLS; CDR2 reads YYNGEE. CDR3 loop: CASSVGLAVNTDTQCF. CDR3 nucleotides: TGTGCCAGCAGCGTAGGACTAGCGGTAAACACAGATACGCAGTGTTTT.

This clonotype came up many times. The genes are TRBV28 and TRBJ2-3; TRBD2 matches 7 bases. The germline V gene has CDR1 MDHEN and CDR2 SYDVKM. V shed 6 bases and J 0 bases; nucleotides not matched to a gene: 18. The CDR3 totals 19 residues. CDR3 residues: CASSGEKSGIRASTDTQYF. Written as DNA, the CDR3 is TGTGCCAGCAGCGGGGAAAAGAGCGGGATTAGAGCTAGCACAGATACGCAGTATTTT.

This clonotype was counted only a few times. This rearrangement joins TRBV27 to TRBJ1-2, with D uncertain. The germline V and J ends were trimmed by 5 bases and 0 bases, with 16 bases remaining between them. This CDR3 is 16 amino acids long. Germline assignment: CDR1 MNHEY and CDR2 SMNVEV (reference sequence). Here the CDR3 DNA reads TGTGCCAGCAGTCCCCTCTACAGAAATACTAACTATGGCTACACCTTC. Protein product: CASSPLYRNTNYGYTF.

This clonotype has only a few counts. This chain connects TRBV19 to TRBJ1-5, with D perhaps TRBD1 (5 bases). CDR1 LNHDA and CDR2 SQIVND come from the germline V gene (reference sequence). The V and J ends lost 11 bases and 2 bases respectively, with 22 bases between them. The CDR3 contains 16 residues. CDR3 sequence (DNA): TGTGCCTCCCGCGAGTGGGGCAACTTGGGCAATCAGCCCCAGCATTTT. Translated, it gives CASREWGNLGNQPQHF.

This clonotype was counted ten times or more. The chain joins TRBV4-1 to TRBJ2-2; D could derive from TRBD1 or TRBD2 (5 bases each). The germline gives CDR1 MGHRA, CDR2 YSYEKL. V was trimmed by 4 bases and J by 5 bases, leaving 17 bases between them. This CDR3 is built from 16 residues. DNA for the CDR3: TGCGCCAGCAGCCCTAGTACGGGGCCCAGGACCGGGGAGCTGTTTTTT. The encoded protein is CASSPSTGPRTGELFF.

This clonotype has ten or more counts. This chain's CDR3 is CATSDPGEFPTDTQYF. CDR3 nucleotide sequence: TGTGCCACCAGTGACCCAGGGGAGTTCCCCACAGATACGCAGTATTTT. The chain joins TRBV24-1 to TRBJ2-3, with a weak D call TRBD1 (6 bases). CDR3 length: 16 amino acids. The germline gives CDR1 KGHDR, CDR2 SFDVKD. Trimming removed 4 bases from V and 2 bases from J, with 15 bases in between.

The genes are TRBV20-1 and TRBJ2-2; TRBD2 agrees at 11 bases. The CDR3 contains 17 residues. Germline CDR1 and CDR2: DFQATT and SNEGSKA (reference sequence). V shed 6 bases, J shed 3 bases, and the junction held 12 bases outside the gene matches. In DNA, the CDR3 is TGCAGTGCCCCAAGTTGGGCTAGCGGGAGGTACACCGGGGAGCTGTTTTTT. Encoded protein: CSAPSWASGRYTGELFF.

On this clonotype itself: One end of the junction varies from germline; a read error may be responsible. V is TRBV6-2 or TRBV6-3 and J is TRBJ1-4, with a tentative D call TRBD1 (5 bases). Germline assignment: CDR1 MNHEY and CDR2 SVGEGT. The CDR3 sequence is 15 residues long. CDR3 amino acids: CASSSGRPTNEKPFF. The CDR3 nucleotides are TGTGCCAGCAGTTCGGGACGGCCAACTAATGAAAAACCGTTTTTT.

A remark on this clonotype: A far bigger clonotype differs at one base, so this is likely a read error. J is TRBJ2-2 and V is TRBV7-6; D not resolved. The CDR3 length is 11 residues. Germline-derived CDR1 and CDR2 are SGHVS and FNYEAQ. CDR3 DNA sequence: TGTGCCAGCGGCTTAGCCGGGGAGCTGTTTTTT. It specifies CASGLAGELFF.

Many counts were recorded for this clonotype. The chain employs TRBV5-1 and TRBJ2-3; the D is unclear. Per germline, CDR1 SGHRS and CDR2 YFSETQ. V was trimmed by 1 base and J by 1 base, leaving 10 bases between them. The CDR3 extends over 15 amino acids. The CDR3 loop is CASSLLGGGTDTQYF. The CDR3, as DNA: TGCGCCAGCAGCTTGTTGGGTGGCGGCACAGATACGCAGTATTTT.

The V gene is TRBV13, the J gene TRBJ1-1; D is possibly TRBD1 (5 bases). Germline CDR1 reads PRHDT; CDR2 reads FYEKMQ (reference sequence). V was clipped by 6 bases and J by 1 base, with 12 bases between them. CDR3 length: 14 amino acids. In nucleotides, the CDR3 is TGTGCCAGCAGAGGTAAGGGGAGGAACACTGAAGCTTTCTTT. Translated, it gives CASRGKGRNTEAFF.

This clonotype was recorded a few times. The chain uses TRBV12-3 or TRBV12-4 and TRBJ2-3, with 7 bases lining up with TRBD2. The CDR3 is 16 amino acids. The V segment lost 7 bases and the J segment 0 bases; nucleotides outside the gene matches: 10. CDR3 sequence reads: CASTPSAGESTDTQYF. CDR3 DNA: TGTGCCAGCACCCCGTCGGCGGGGGAAAGCACAGATACGCAGTATTTT.

The chain couples TRBV3-1 to TRBJ1-6; D unresolved. CDR3 length: 14 amino acids. Germline assignment: CDR1 LGHDT and CDR2 YNNKEL (reference sequence). V dropped 4 bases and J dropped 10 bases, with 14 bases sitting between them. The CDR3 nucleotides read TGTGCCAGCAGCCCGAACCCGGGAACATCACCCCTCCACTTT. It encodes CASSPNPGTSPLHF.

This clonotype was counted many times. This sequence joins TRBV5-6 and TRBJ1-5, with a possible D match to TRBD1 (6 bases). Per germline, CDR1 SGHDT and CDR2 YYEEEE. V lost 2 bases, J lost 5 bases, and 11 bases lay in between. This CDR3 spans 14 amino acids. CDR3 DNA sequence: TGTGCCAGCAGCTTACAGGGTCCCGATCAGCCCCAGCATTTT. As protein: CASSLQGPDQPQHF.